These 14 T cell receptor beta chains were sequenced from one sample in a study of cytomegalovirus exposure and HLA in healthy donors. PCR employed 60 Vbeta and 13 Jbeta primers. Profiling relied on immunoSEQ multiplex PCR, and the TCRdb table lists in-frame clones only, not all of them. The sample has about 77,000 clones, around 78% seen once. Sequenced sample: PBMCs. The source of these receptors is a man in his forties in good health and CMV-seronegative.

V and J are TRBV28 and TRBJ2-6, with 11 bases that match TRBD1. This CDR3 is built from 19 residues. V gave up 3 bases and J gave up 2 bases; unmatched junction bases: 9. The germline V gene encodes CDR1 MDHEN and CDR2 SYDVKM. CDR3 amino acids: CASSFFIGQGAPGANVLTF. The CDR3 bases are TGTGCCAGCAGTTTCTTCATCGGACAGGGGGCGCCTGGGGCCAACGTCCTGACTTTC.

The chain joins TRBV6-5 to TRBJ2-1, with 12 nucleotides matching TRBD2. This CDR3 has 12 amino acids. The V and J ends lost 5 bases and 16 bases, in that order; junction bases with no gene match: 6. The V gene's germline CDR1 is MNHEY and CDR2 SVGAGI. This chain's CDR3 is CASSETTSGSFF. The DNA for the CDR3 is TGTGCCAGCAGTGAAACGACTAGCGGGAGTTTCTTC.

This clone was seen just once. The V call is TRBV11-2, the J call TRBJ2-7; 11 bases are a match to TRBD2. The CDR3 contains 15 residues. J lost 4 bases, V lost 1 base, and 3 bases had no gene match. Germline CDR1 is SGHAT and CDR2 is FQNNGV. The CDR3 DNA reads as TGTGCCAGCAGCTTAGGAGGGACTAGCGGATACGAGCAGTACTTC. Its translation is CASSLGGTSGYEQYF.

The rearrangement uses TRBV14 and TRBJ1-3; 10 bases are a match to TRBD1. Germline CDR1 SGHDN, CDR2 FVKESK. Trimming took 0 bases from V and 0 from J; bases not matched to a gene: 2. The CDR3 is 17 residues long. Here the CDR3 reads CASSQEGQGYSGNTIYF. In DNA, the CDR3 is TGTGCCAGCAGCCAAGAGGGACAGGGGTACTCTGGAAACACCATATATTTT.

The chain has TRBV7-9 and TRBJ1-2; D unresolved. Germline V gives CDR1 SEHNR, CDR2 FQNEAQ (reference sequence). The CDR3 is 13 amino acids. With 5 bases removed from V and 3 bases from J, the gap between germline ends came to 10 bases. CDR3 coding DNA: TGTGCCAGCAGCCCCCTGGGCGACTATGGCTACACCTTC. Amino acid sequence: CASSPLGDYGYTF.

V gene TRBV6-1 combines with J gene TRBJ1-1; D is unclear. Germline values: CDR1 MNHNS, CDR2 SASEGT. The length of the CDR3 is 10 residues. V lost 6 bases and J lost 11, with 10 bases in between. The CDR3 spells CASSRIQAFF. Here the CDR3 DNA reads TGTGCCAGCAGCCGAATACAGGCTTTCTTT.

The chain uses TRBV13 and TRBJ2-7, with 7 bases that match TRBD1. The CDR3 extends over 16 amino acids. V trimming: 5 bases; J trimming: 4 bases; junction bases outside the gene matches: 14. The germline V gene encodes CDR1 PRHDT and CDR2 FYEKMQ (reference sequence). The CDR3 spells CASSNTGLGQTYEQYF. As DNA, the CDR3 is TGTGCCAGCAGCAACACAGGCCTGGGACAGACATACGAGCAGTACTTC.

The V call is TRBV25-1, the J call TRBJ2-7; D is unresolved. Germline V gives CDR1 MGHDK, CDR2 SYGVNS. The CDR3 loop spans 11 amino acids. V lost 4 bases to trimming and J lost 6 bases, with 7 bases between them. CDR3 in amino acids: CASSGAGEQYF. In DNA, the CDR3 is TGTGCCAGCAGTGGTGCCGGCGAGCAGTACTTC.

This clone was recorded a few times. V is TRBV5-8 and J is TRBJ1-1; D might be TRBD1 (6 bases). Trimming removed 4 bases from V and 7 bases from J, with 17 bases in between. The CDR3 loop spans 14 amino acids. Germline CDR1 and CDR2: SGHTS and YDEGEE. The CDR3 DNA sequence: TGTGCCAGCAGCAGAAACCAGGGGTACGGTGAAGCTTTCTTT. Amino acid sequence: CASSRNQGYGEAFF.

This clone showed up just a few times. The gene calls are TRBV13 and TRBJ2-5, with 10 bases aligning to TRBD2. Germline V gene data show CDR1 as PRHDT and CDR2 as FYEKMQ (reference sequence). This CDR3 region has 15 residues. V shed 0 bases, J shed 2 bases, and the junction held 0 bases outside the gene matches. The CDR3 sequence: CASSLGAGGQETQYF. The CDR3, as DNA: TGTGCCAGCAGCTTAGGAGCGGGAGGGCAAGAGACCCAGTACTTC.

The DNA of the CDR3 is TGTGCCAGCAGCATCCGGGACAGGGGGCCGGACGAGCAGTACTTC. Amino acids: CASSIRDRGPDEQYF. The chain joins TRBV9 to TRBJ2-7; 12 nucleotides line up with TRBD1. Germline CDR1 is SGDLS and CDR2 is YYNGEE. With 4 bases clipped from V and 5 bases from J, the junction kept 7 bases outside the gene matches. The CDR3 has 15 residues.

The chain recombines TRBV12-5 with TRBJ2-1; possible D gene TRBD2, 7 bases. In germline, CDR1 is LGHNT, CDR2 FRNRAP. The CDR3 extends over 20 amino acids. The V end lost 2 bases, the J end lost 4 bases, and 27 bases lay between the germline ends. DNA for the CDR3: TGTGCTAGTGGTTTGTTAGCGACAGGATTCCCTAGCGGACCATACAATGAGCAGTTCTTC. It codes for CASGLLATGFPSGPYNEQFF.

J is TRBJ2-3 and V is TRBV6-6, with TRBD2 matching 7 bases. This CDR3 has 15 amino acids. The V gene's germline CDR1 is MNHNY and CDR2 SVGAGI (reference sequence). Trimming removed 6 bases from V and 0 bases from J; junction bases left unmatched: 6. The CDR3 DNA is TGTGCCAGCAGCCTTAGCGGGCAAAGCACAGATACGCAGTATTTT. Translated, it gives CASSLSGQSTDTQYF.

This clone was seen a handful of times. This rearrangement joins TRBV30 to TRBJ1-1; 7 bases are shared with TRBD1. J was trimmed by 2 bases and V by 3 bases; bases with no gene match: 6. CDR3 size: 14 residues. Germline lookup yields CDR1 GTSNPN and CDR2 SVGIG (reference sequence). In DNA form, the CDR3 reads TGTGCCTGGAGACTCGACAGGGTTAACACTGAAGCTTTCTTT. The encoded protein is CAWRLDRVNTEAFF.